Presented here are 6 T cell receptor beta chains from one specimen sequenced in a study of response to subunit inactivated influenza vaccine. A single record per CDR3 protein comes from TCRdb applying MiXCR to the RT-PCR reads. This table holds 550,000 to 800,000 distinct CDR3 sequences, about 15% found once. This specimen consisted of PBMCs from blood, obtained less than 15 days before vaccination. Receptors originate from a man aged 50 to 60 who received an inactivated influenza vaccine.

This rearrangement joins TRBV7-2 to TRBJ2-3; the D is unclear. This CDR3 comprises 13 residues. The V gene lost 7 bases and the J gene lost 5 bases, with 13 bases spanning the gap. The V gene's germline CDR1 is SGHTA and CDR2 FQGNSA. The CDR3 sequence: CASTPPLLDTQYF. DNA for the CDR3: TGTGCCAGCACCCCCCCTTTGTTAGATACGCAGTATTTT.

The table lists this clonotype with a few counts. V usage is TRBV28 and J usage is TRBJ2-7; 10 bases line up with TRBD2. The CDR3 runs to 14 residues. Germline CDR1 and CDR2: MDHEN and SYDVKM. V gave up 5 bases and J gave up 3 bases; unmatched junction bases: 4. The DNA for the CDR3 is TGTGCCAGCAGTCGGACTAGCGGAGTCTACGAGCAGTACTTC. This sequence encodes CASSRTSGVYEQYF.

This clonotype appeared a few times. CDR3 protein: CASSVQVTRSYNEQFF. The CDR3 DNA reads TGTGCCAGCAGCGTACAAGTGACACGCTCCTACAATGAGCAGTTCTTC. V usage is TRBV9 and J usage is TRBJ2-1; no clear D. The CDR3 consists of 16 residues. The germline V gene encodes CDR1 SGDLS and CDR2 YYNGEE. Trimming took off 1 base at V and 0 bases at J, with 11 bases between the two ends.

V and J are TRBV27 and TRBJ2-2; D is possibly TRBD1 (6 bases). From germline, CDR1 is MNHEY and CDR2 SMNVEV (reference sequence). Trimming took off 4 bases at V and 0 bases at J, with 15 bases between the two ends. The CDR3 spans 17 residues. CDR3 in amino acids: CASSSGHGQPNTGELFF. The DNA for the CDR3 is TGTGCCAGCAGTTCAGGACACGGACAGCCGAACACCGGGGAGCTGTTTTTT.

The chain joins TRBV4-1 to TRBJ2-1; D not resolved. Between the trimmed V and J ends, which lost 1 base and 10 bases, there was a span of 17 bases. The CDR3 spans 15 residues. The germline CDR1 and CDR2 sequences are MGHRA and YSYEKL. The CDR3 DNA reads as TGCGCCAGCAGCCAAGTGGTTTCTGATGGATCCGAGCAGTTCTTC. Translating it yields CASSQVVSDGSEQFF.

The chain uses TRBV7-8 and TRBJ2-3; D perhaps matches TRBD2 (6 bases). Germline V gene data show CDR1 as SGHVS and CDR2 as FQNEAQ. The ends were cut back, 0 bases at V and 2 bases at J, with 15 bases in the middle. The CDR3 covers 17 residues. CDR3 region: CASSLAGGAGSTDTQYF. The CDR3 nucleotides read TGTGCCAGCAGCTTAGCGGGAGGTGCGGGATCCACAGATACGCAGTATTTT.